This T cell receptor (beta chain) was identified in a study of blood T cells in healthy people across ages (dated by TCRdb to between 2015 and 2017). Notes on the research overall: In model experiments, roughly one uniquely barcoded TCR beta cDNA molecule per two T cells was captured by template switching. To track age-related changes in TCR beta repertoire diversity, the study relied on deep sequencing normalized with unique cDNA molecular identifiers. The donors were divided into four age groups: young (average about 15 years), middle-aged (roughly 40), aged (around 67) and long-lived (roughly 82). Donors of different ages were randomly distributed across sequencing lanes to avoid experimental bias. For two donors (one aged 18 to 29 and one aged 80 or older), the study analyzed two additional independent replicas of 1 million unique cDNA reads from the same blood draw.

Donors were roughly 40 systemically healthy Caucasian individuals from Russia aged roughly 6 to 90 years. Each donor gave ten milliliters of peripheral blood, collected into EDTA-treated Vacutainer tubes. Ficoll-Paque density-gradient centrifugation was used to isolate PBMCs, with at least 7 million per sample. Trizol reagent was used to extract total RNA from the PBMCs, yielding at least 5 micrograms per sample. The percentages of naive CD45RAhigh/CD27high T cells were determined by flow cytometry on a PBMC aliquot from every donor. This clonotype was seen only a few times. Its cognate antigen has yet to be identified. One base away there is no much larger clone; base qualities are not given. Library preparation was by 5' RACE. TCRdb shows the sequencer as Illumina HiSeq 2500. A second PCR of about 7 to 12 cycles was run with a J-beta primer mix and a sample-barcoded 5' primer. Each TCR beta cDNA molecule received a unique molecular identifier from a template-switch 5' adaptor carrying 12 random nucleotides. Each sample yielded at least 2.5 million CDR3-containing paired-end reads. First-strand cDNA synthesis was performed from all RNA using the Mint cDNA synthesis kit, with priming by a TRBC-specific oligonucleotide. Following uracil-DNA glycosylase treatment, a first 18-cycle PCR with universal primers M1SS and BC2_uni_R was performed on all cDNA. As for how the authors treated the data: For normalization, 1 million high-quality reads were randomly selected from each sample, with every read carrying a distinct molecular identifier. Reads with shared molecular identifiers were discarded instead of being binned into consensus sequences. MiTCR, set to a Q25 quality threshold and the strictest error-elimination algorithm, was used for CDR3 identification, clonotype clustering and error correction. A nonparametric unseen species model with Euler transformation was used to estimate a lower bound on total TCR beta diversity. In TCRdb, the public reads were trimmed at Q25 with fastp and aligned with MiXCR, with productive beta chains retained. Each entry merges the rows of one CDR3 protein and shows their most common DNA and genes. None of the V and J calls come from the authors' own analysis; TCRdb made them. Within this sample are about 1.6 million distinct CDR3 sequences, with approximately 32% of them counted one time only. Around 11% of the sample goes to the ten largest clones.

The paper's findings and limits, for the study overall: Since profiling was done on bulk unsorted PBMCs, naive and antigen-experienced compartments could not be conclusively compared. Compared with the aged group, the long-lived group had more naive CD4+ T cells, fewer expanded clones and increased TCR diversity, suggesting age selection. Estimates of total diversity from one million sequenced T cells were regarded as lower bounds and underestimates. As age increased, observed TCR beta diversity per million T cells dropped in a roughly linear way, and a significant reduction was already evident by age about 40. The CMV infection status of donors was not known, potentially confounding age-related changes in expanded clonotypes. Observed TCR beta diversity correlated strongly with the percentage of naive T cells measured by flow cytometry.

According to the germline V gene, CDR1 reads SGHTA and CDR2 reads FQGNSA. Inclusive of the bounding cysteine and phenylalanine, the CDR3 is 14 residues long. Only the CDR3 DNA is retained, 42 bases long and in frame from the first base. V is pared back by 5 bases and J by 8 bases, with 18 bases lying between the germline termini. The sequencing sample was made of blood. The chain couples TRBV7-2 to TRBJ1-2; the D gene lacks a confident call. The receptor was isolated from a young woman in good health. The DNA reads as follows: TGTGCCAGCAGCCCATGGGCGGTAGGGAACGGCTACACCTTC. Its product reads: CASSPWAVGNGYTF.